This TCR beta chain is drawn from a study of memory CD4+ T cells and cytomegalovirus serostatus. V lost 0 bases and J 2 bases, leaving 6 bases between the germline ends. The CDR3 sequence is 14 residues long. Germline V gives CDR1 SGHTA, CDR2 FQGNSA. Single viable CD3+CD4+CD8-CD45RO+ cells were sorted as the memory CD4+ T cells. Libraries were prepared by immunoSEQ multiplex PCR; TCRdb keeps only in-frame clonotypes and omits some of them. The sample includes under 85,000 clones, around 78% of them seen just once. This clone was counted a few times. The sequenced sample consisted of memory CD4+ T cells from blood. The V gene is TRBV7-2, the J gene TRBJ2-3; D unresolved. The TCR was taken from an adult in good health and CMV-seropositive. CDR3 sequence (DNA): TGTGCCAGCAGCTTAGCGGTCTCCACAGATACGCAGTATTTT. Translating gives CASSLAVSTDTQYF.